This T cell receptor (beta chain) was sequenced for a study of identical twins. Looked up from germline, CDR1 is MNHNS and CDR2 is SASEGT. This CDR3 comprises 16 residues. V dropped 10 bases and J dropped 2 bases, with 22 bases sitting between them. The study, taken as a whole, reports: The study found weaker excess twin sharing in beta out-of-frame sequences.

Each donor (without exception) was a healthy Caucasian. In its sample, this clonotype was seen many times. Its antigen is undetermined. A single record per CDR3 protein comes from TCRdb applying MiXCR to the 5' RACE reads. This table holds a few hundred thousand distinct CDR3 sequences, around 9.6% found once. This sample was shared with a second study, whose subject was yellow fever vaccine responses in identical twins. That work adds: Twins' vaccine T cell response reportedly seemed partly convergent, partly personalized.

The chain recombines TRBV6-1 with TRBJ2-3; unclear D gene. Material: PBMCs. The sequence was collected from a woman aged 18-29 years in good health. CDR3: CAIPELETGPTDTQYF. Here the CDR3 DNA reads TGTGCCATCCCCGAGCTAGAAACTGGCCCCACAGATACGCAGTATTTT.